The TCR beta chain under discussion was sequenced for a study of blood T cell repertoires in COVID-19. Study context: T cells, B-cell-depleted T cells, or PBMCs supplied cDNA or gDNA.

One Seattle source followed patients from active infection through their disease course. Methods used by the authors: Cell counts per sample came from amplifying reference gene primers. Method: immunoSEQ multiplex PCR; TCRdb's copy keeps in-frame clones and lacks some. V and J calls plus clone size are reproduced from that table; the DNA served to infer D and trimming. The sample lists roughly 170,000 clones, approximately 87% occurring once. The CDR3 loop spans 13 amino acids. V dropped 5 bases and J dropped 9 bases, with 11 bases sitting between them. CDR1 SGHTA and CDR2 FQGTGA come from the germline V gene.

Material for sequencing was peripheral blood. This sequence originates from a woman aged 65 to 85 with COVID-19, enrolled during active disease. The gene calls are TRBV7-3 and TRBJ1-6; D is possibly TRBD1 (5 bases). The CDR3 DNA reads TGTGCCAGCAGCCGCGACGGGGGTTCACCCCTCCACTTT. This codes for CASSRDGGSPLHF. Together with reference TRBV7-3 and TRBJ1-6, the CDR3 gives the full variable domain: GAGVSQTPSNKVTEKGKYVELRCDPISGHTALYWYRQSLGQGPEFLIYFQGTGAADDSGLPNDRFFAVRPEGSVSTLKIQRTERGDSAVYLCASSRDGGSPLHFGNGTRLTVT.